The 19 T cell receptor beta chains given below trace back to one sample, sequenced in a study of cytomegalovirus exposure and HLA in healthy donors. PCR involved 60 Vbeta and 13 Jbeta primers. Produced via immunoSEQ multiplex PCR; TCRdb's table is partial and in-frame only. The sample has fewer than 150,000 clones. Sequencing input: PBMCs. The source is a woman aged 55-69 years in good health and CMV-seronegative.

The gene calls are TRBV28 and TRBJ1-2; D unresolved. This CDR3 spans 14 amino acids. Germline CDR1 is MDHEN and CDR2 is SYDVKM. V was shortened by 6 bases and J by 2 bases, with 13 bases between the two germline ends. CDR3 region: CASRTGGSNYGYTF. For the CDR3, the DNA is TGTGCCAGCAGAACCGGAGGTTCCAACTATGGCTACACCTTC.

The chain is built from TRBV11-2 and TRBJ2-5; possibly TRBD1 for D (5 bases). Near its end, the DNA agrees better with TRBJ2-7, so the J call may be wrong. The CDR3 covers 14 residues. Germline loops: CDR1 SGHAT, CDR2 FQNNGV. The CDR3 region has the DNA TGTGCCAGCAGCTTAGGACAGAGCTCCTACGAGCAGTACTTC. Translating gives CASSLGQSSYEQYF.

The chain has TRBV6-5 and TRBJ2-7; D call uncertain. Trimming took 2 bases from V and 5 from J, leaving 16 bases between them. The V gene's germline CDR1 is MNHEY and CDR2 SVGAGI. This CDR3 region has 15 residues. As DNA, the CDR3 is TGTGCCAGCAGTTACCCAAAAGAGGCCCCCAACGAGCAGTACTTC. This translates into CASSYPKEAPNEQYF.

The CDR3 here is CASSLGGLPQHF. The DNA for the CDR3 is TGTGCCAGCAGCTTGGGGGGGCTCCCCCAGCATTTT. The chain links TRBV5-6 to TRBJ1-5, with TRBD1 as a possible D gene (6 bases). Germline CDR1 SGHDT, CDR2 YYEEEE. The V end was cut by 0 bases, the J end by 10 bases, with 8 bases between. This CDR3 comprises 12 residues.

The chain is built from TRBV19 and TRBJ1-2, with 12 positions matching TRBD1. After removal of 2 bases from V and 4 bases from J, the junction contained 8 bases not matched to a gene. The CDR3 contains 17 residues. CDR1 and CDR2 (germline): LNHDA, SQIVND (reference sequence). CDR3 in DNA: TGTGCCAGTAGTATATCGGGGGACAGGGGGCGCCTCTATGGCTACACCTTC. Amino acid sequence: CASSISGDRGRLYGYTF.

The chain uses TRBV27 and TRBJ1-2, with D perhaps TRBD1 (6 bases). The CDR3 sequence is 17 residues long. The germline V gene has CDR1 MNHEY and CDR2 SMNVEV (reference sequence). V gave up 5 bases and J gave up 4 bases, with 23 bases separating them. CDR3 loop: CASSPRERLDSSYGYTF. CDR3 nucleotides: TGTGCCAGCAGTCCACGGGAAAGGTTGGACAGCAGCTATGGCTACACCTTC.

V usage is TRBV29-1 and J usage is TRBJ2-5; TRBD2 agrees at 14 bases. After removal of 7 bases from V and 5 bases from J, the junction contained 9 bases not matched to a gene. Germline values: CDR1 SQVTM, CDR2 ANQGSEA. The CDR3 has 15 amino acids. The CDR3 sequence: CSAHRTSGRIETQYF. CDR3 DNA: TGCAGCGCCCACCGGACTAGCGGGAGGATTGAGACCCAGTACTTC.

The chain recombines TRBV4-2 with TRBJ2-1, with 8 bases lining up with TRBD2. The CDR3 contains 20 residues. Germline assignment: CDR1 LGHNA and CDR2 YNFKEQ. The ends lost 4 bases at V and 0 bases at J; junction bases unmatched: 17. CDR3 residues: CASSLGTGGGYRSSYNEQFF. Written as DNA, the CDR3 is TGTGCCAGCAGCCTAGGAACGGGAGGGGGTTACAGGAGCTCCTACAATGAGCAGTTCTTC.

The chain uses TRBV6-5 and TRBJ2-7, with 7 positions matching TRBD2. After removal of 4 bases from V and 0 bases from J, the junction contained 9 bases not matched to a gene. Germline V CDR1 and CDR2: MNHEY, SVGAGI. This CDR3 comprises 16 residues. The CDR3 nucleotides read TGTGCCAGCAGTTCCCCCCGGGAGGTGGGCTCCTACGAGCAGTACTTC. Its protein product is CASSSPREVGSYEQYF.

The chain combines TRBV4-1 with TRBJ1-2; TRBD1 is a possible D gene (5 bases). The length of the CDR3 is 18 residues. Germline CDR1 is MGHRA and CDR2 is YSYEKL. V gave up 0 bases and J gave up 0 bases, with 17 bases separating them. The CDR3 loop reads CASSQDRVAGRSNYGYTF. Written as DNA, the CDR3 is TGCGCCAGCAGCCAAGATCGAGTGGCAGGGCGATCTAACTATGGCTACACCTTC.

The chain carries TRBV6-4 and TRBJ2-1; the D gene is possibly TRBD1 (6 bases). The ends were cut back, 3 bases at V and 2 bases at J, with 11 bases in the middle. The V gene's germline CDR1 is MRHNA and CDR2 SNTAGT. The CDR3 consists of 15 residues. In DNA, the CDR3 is TGTGCCAGCAGTGATTCAGGGGAGACCTACAATGAGCAGTTCTTC. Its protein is CASSDSGETYNEQFF.

CDR3 protein: CASSVGAGGPENEQFF. The CDR3 DNA reads TGTGCCAGCAGCGTAGGAGCGGGAGGGCCGGAGAATGAGCAGTTCTTC. The chain is built from TRBV9 and TRBJ2-1; 10 bases agree with TRBD2. The V and J ends lost 0 bases and 7 bases, in that order; junction bases with no gene match: 7. The CDR3 loop spans 16 amino acids. Germline values: CDR1 SGDLS, CDR2 YYNGEE.

The DNA for the CDR3 is TGTGCCAGTAGTATAGGCGGTCCTAATCAGCCCCAGCATTTT. Residues: CASSIGGPNQPQHF. The chain uses TRBV19 and TRBJ1-5; D is unresolved. Trimming stripped 1 base from V and 4 bases from J, with 8 bases between. Germline V lookup: CDR1 LNHDA, CDR2 SQIVND (reference sequence). This CDR3 has 14 amino acids.

Here the CDR3 DNA reads TGTGCCAGCCCTGGGACAGACTCTGGAAACACCATATATTTT. It yields the protein CASPGTDSGNTIYF. The J gene is TRBJ1-3, the V gene TRBV7-9, with 7 bases fitting TRBD1. The CDR3 has 14 amino acids. Germline assignment: CDR1 SEHNR and CDR2 FQNEAQ (reference sequence). With 8 bases clipped from V and 0 bases from J, the junction kept 4 bases outside the gene matches.

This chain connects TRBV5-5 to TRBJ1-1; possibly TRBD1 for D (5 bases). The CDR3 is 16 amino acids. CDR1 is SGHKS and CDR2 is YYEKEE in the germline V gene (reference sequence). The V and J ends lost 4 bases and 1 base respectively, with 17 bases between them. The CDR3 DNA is TGTGCCAGCAGCACGGGCCCCCTAGACAGGAACACTGAAGCTTTCTTT. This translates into CASSTGPLDRNTEAFF.

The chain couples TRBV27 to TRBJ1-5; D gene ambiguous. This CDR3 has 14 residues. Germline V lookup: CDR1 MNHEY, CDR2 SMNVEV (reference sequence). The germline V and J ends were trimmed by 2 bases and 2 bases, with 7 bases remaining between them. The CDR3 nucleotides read TGTGCCAGCAGTTTACGGCTAGGCAATCAGCCCCAGCATTTT. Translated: CASSLRLGNQPQHF.

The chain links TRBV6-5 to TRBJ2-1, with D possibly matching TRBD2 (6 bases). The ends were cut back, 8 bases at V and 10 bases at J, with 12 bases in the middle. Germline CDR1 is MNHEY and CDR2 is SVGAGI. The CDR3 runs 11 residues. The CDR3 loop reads CASGRLGEQFF. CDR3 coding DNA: TGTGCCAGCGGGAGGCTGGGGGAGCAGTTCTTC.

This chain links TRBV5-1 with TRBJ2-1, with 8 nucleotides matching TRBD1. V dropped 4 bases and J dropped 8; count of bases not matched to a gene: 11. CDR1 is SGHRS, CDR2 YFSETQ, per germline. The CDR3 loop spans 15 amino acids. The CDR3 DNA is TGCGCCAGCAGCCGTGGACAGGGTAAAGGAGATGAGCAGTTCTTC. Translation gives CASSRGQGKGDEQFF.

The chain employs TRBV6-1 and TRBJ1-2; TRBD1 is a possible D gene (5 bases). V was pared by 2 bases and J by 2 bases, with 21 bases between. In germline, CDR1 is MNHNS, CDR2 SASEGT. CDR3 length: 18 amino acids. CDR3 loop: CASSEKELTAKKNYGYTF. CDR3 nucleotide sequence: TGTGCCAGCAGTGAAAAAGAGCTGACAGCGAAAAAAAACTATGGCTACACCTTC.